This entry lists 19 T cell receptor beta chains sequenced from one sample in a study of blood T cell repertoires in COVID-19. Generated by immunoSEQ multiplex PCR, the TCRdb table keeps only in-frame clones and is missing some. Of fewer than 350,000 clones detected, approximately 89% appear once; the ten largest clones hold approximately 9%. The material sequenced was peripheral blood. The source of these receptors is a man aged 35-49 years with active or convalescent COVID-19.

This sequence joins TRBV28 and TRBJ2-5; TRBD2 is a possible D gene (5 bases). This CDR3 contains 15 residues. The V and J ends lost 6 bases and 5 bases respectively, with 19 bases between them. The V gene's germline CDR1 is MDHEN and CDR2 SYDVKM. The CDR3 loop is CASSWRTAQGETQYF. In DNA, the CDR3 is TGTGCCAGCAGCTGGAGGACGGCTCAAGGGGAGACCCAGTACTTC. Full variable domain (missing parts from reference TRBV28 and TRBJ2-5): DVKVTQSSRYLVKRTGEKVFLECVQDMDHENMFWYRQDPGLGLRLIYFSYDVKMKEKGDIPEGYSVSREKKERFSLILESASTNQTSMYLCASSWRTAQGETQYFGPGTRLLVL.

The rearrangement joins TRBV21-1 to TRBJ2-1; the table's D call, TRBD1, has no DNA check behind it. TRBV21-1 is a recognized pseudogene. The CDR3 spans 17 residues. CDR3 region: CASSKGEGGIPYNEQFF. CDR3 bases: TGTGCCAGCAGCAAAGGAGAAGGGGGTATCCCATACAATGAGCAGTTCTTC.

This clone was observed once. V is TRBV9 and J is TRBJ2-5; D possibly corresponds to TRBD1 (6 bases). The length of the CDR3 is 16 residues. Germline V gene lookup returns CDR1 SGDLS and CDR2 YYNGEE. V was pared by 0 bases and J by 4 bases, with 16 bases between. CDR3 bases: TGTGCCAGCAGCGTAGGCTTATTTGGACAGCGAGAGACCCAGTACTTC. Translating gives CASSVGLFGQRETQYF.

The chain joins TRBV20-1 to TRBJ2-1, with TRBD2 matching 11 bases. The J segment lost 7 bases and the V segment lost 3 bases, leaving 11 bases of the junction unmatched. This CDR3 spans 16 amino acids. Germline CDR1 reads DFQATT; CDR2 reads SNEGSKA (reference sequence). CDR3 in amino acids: CSASWKGLAGGNEQFF. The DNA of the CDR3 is TGCAGTGCTAGTTGGAAGGGTCTAGCGGGAGGAAATGAGCAGTTCTTC.

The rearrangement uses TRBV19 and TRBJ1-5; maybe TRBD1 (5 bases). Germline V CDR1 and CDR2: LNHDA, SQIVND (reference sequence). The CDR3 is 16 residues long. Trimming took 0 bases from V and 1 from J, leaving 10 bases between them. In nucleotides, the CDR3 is TGTGCCAGTAGTATAGAGGGACTACGAAGCAATCAGCCCCAGCATTTT. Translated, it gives CASSIEGLRSNQPQHF.

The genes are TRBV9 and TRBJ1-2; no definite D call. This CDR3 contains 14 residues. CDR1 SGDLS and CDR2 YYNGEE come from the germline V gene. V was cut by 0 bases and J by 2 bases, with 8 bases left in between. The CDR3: CASSVDYGNYGYTF. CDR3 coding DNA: TGTGCCAGCAGCGTAGACTACGGCAACTATGGCTACACCTTC. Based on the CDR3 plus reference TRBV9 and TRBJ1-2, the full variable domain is DSGVTQTPKHLITATGQRVTLRCSPRSGDLSVYWYQQSLDQGLQFLIQYYNGEERAKGNILERFSAQQFPDLHSELNLSSLELGDSALYFCASSVDYGNYGYTFGSGTRLTVV.

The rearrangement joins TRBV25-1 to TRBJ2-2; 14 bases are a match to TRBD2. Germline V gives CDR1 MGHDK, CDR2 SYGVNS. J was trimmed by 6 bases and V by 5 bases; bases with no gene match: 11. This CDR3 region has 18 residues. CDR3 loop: CASSPPGTSGRVAGELFF. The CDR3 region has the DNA TGTGCCAGCAGTCCACCCGGGACTAGCGGGAGAGTGGCCGGGGAGCTGTTTTTT.

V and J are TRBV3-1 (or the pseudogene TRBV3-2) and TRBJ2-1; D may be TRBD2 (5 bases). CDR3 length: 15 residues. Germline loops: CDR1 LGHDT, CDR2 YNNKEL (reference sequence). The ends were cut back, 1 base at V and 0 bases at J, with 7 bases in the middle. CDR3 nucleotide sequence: TGTGCCAGCAGCCAAGGGGAGAGCTCCTACAATGAGCAGTTCTTC. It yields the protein CASSQGESSYNEQFF.

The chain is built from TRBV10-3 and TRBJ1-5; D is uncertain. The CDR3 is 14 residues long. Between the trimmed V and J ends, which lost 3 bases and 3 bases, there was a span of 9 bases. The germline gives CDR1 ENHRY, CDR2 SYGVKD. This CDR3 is CAISDDGDNQPQHF. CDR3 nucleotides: TGTGCCATCAGTGACGACGGGGACAATCAGCCCCAGCATTTT.

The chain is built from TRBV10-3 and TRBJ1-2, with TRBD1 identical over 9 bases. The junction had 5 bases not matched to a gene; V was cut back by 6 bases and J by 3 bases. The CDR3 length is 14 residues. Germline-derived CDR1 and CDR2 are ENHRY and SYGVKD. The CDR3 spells CAISPWTGDYGYTF. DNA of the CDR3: TGTGCCATCAGCCCCTGGACAGGGGACTATGGCTACACCTTC.

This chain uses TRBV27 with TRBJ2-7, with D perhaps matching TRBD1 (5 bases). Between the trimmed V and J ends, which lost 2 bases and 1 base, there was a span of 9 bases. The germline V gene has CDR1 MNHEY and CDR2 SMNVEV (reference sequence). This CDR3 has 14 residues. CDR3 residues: CASSLHRTSYEQYF. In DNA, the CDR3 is TGTGCCAGCAGTTTACACAGGACATCCTACGAGCAGTACTTC.

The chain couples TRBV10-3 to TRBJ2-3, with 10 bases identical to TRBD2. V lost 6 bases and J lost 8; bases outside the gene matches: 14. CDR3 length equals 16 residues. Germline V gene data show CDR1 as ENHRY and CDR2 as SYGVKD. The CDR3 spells CAISTPAPSGSSTQYF. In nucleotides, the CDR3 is TGTGCCATCAGCACCCCCGCGCCTAGCGGGAGCAGTACGCAGTATTTT.

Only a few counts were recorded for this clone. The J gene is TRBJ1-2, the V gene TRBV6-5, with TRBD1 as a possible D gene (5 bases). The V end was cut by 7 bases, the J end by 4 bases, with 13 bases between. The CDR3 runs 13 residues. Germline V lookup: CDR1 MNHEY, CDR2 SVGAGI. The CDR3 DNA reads TGTGCCAGCAAAAGCGCAGGGCTCTATGGCTACACCTTC. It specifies CASKSAGLYGYTF.

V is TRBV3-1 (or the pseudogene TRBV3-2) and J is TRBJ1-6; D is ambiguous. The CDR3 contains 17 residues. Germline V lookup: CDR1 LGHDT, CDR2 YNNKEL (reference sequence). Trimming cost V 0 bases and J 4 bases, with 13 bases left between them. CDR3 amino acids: CASSQDEVSGYNSPLHF. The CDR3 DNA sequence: TGTGCCAGCAGCCAAGATGAGGTCTCCGGGTATAATTCACCCCTCCACTTT.

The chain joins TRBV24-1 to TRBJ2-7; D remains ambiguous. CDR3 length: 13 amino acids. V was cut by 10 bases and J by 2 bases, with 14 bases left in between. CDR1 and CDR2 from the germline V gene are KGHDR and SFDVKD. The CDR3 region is CATKLRNPYEQYF. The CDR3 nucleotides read TGTGCCACTAAGCTGCGTAATCCCTACGAGCAGTACTTC.

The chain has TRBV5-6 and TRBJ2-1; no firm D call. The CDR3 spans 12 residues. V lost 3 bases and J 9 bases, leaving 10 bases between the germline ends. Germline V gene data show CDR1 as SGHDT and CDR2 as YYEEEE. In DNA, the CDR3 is TGTGCCAGCAGCTCCTCACCTAGTGAGCAGTTCTTC. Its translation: CASSSSPSEQFF.

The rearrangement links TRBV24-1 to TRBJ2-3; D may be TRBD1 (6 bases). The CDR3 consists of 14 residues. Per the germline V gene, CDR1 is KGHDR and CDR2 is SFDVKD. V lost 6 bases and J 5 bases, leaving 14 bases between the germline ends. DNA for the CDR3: TGTGCCACCAGTAAAAGGGGGTTATTAGATACGCAGTATTTT. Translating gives CATSKRGLLDTQYF.

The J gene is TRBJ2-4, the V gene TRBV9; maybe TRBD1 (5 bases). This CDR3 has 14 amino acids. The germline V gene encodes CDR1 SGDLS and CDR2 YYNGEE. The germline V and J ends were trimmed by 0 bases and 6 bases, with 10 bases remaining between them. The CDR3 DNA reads TGTGCCAGCAGCGTAGAGGCCCAGGGAAACATTCAGTACTTC. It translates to CASSVEAQGNIQYF.

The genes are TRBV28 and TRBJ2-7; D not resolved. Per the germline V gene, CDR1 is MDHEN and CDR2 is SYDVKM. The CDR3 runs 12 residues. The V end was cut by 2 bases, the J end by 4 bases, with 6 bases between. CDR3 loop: CASSLVSYEQYF. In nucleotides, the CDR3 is TGTGCCAGCAGTTTAGTATCGTACGAGCAGTACTTC.